A few counts support the clone carrying this T cell receptor (beta chain). The source of the sample is a study of blood T cell repertoires in COVID-19. TCRdb keeps only in-frame clones here, not all; method: immunoSEQ multiplex PCR. This table holds more than 150,000 clones, less than 90% found once. Germline-derived CDR1 and CDR2 are SGHAT and FQNNGV. The CDR3 loop spans 15 amino acids. After removal of 1 base from V and 0 bases from J, the junction contained 3 bases not matched to a gene. Sequencing input: peripheral blood. The TCR comes from a man aged 65 to 85 with active or convalescent COVID-19. The chain uses TRBV11-2 and TRBJ2-7, with 7 nucleotides matching TRBD1. CDR3 bases: TGTGCCAGCAGCTTAGTGGCAGGGGGCTCCTACGAGCAGTACTTC. It yields the protein CASSLVAGGSYEQYF.